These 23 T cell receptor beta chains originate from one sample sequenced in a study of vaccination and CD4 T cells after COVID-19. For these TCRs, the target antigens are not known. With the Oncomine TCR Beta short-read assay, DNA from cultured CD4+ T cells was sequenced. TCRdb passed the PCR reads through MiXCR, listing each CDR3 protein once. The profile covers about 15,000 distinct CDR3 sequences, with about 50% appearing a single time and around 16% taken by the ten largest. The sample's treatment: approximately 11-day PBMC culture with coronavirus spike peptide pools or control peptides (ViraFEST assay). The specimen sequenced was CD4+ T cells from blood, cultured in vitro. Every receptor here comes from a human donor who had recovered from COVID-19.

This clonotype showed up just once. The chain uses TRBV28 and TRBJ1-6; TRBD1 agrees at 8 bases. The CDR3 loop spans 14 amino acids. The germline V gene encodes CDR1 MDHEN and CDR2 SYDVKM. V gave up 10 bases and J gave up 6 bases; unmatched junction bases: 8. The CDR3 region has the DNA TGTGCCATTCACCGGGACAGGATTAATTCACCCCTCCACTTT. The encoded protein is CAIHRDRINSPLHF. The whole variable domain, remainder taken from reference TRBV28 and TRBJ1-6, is DVKVTQSSRYLVKRTGEKVFLECVQDMDHENMFWYRQDPGLGLRLIYFSYDVKMKEKGDIPEGYSVSREKKERFSLILESASTNQTSMYLCAIHRDRINSPLHFGNGTRLTVT.

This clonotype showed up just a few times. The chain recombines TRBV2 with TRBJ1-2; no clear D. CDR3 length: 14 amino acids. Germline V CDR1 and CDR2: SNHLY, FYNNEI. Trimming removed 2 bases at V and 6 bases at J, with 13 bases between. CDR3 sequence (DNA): TGTGCCAGCAGTGAATATAGGCAATGGGATGGCTACACCTTC. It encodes CASSEYRQWDGYTF.

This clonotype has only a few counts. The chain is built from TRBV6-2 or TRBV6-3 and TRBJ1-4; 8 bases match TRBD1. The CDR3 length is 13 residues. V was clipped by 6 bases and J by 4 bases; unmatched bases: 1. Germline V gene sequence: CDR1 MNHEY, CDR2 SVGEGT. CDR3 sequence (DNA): TGTGCCAGCAGACAGGGGGGTAATGAAAAACTGTTTTTT. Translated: CASRQGGNEKLFF.

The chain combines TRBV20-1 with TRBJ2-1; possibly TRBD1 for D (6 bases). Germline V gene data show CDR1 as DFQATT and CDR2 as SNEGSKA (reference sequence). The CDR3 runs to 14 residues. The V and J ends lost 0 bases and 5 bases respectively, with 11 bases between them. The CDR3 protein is CSARDLRGDNEQFF. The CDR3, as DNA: TGCAGTGCTAGAGATCTCAGGGGAGACAATGAGCAGTTCTTC.

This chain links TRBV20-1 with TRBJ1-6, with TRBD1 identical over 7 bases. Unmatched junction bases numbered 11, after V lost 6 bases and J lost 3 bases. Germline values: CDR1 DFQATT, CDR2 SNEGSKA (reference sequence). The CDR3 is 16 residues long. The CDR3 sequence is CSAVAIDRDYNSPLHF. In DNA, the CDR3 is TGCAGTGCCGTAGCGATCGACAGGGACTATAATTCACCCCTCCACTTT.

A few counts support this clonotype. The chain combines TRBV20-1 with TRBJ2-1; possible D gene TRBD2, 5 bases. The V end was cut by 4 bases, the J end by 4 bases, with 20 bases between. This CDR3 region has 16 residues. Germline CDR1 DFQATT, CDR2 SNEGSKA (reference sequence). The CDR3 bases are TGCAGTGCTAAGAGGACTGGGAGTGTGAGGTACAATGAGCAGTTCTTC. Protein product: CSAKRTGSVRYNEQFF.

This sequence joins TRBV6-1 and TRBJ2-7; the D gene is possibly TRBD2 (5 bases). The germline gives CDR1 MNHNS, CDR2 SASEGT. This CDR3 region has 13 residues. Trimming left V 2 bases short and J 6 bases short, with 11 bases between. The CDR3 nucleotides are TGTGCCAGCAGTGAACGGACTCAACGCGAGCAGTACTTC. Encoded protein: CASSERTQREQYF.

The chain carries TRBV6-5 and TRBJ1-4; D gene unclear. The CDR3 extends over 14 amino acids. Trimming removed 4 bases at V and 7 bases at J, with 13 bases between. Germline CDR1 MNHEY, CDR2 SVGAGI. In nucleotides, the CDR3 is TGTGCCAGCAGTTCCCAAGGATCGCTTGAAAAACTGTTTTTT. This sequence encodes CASSSQGSLEKLFF.

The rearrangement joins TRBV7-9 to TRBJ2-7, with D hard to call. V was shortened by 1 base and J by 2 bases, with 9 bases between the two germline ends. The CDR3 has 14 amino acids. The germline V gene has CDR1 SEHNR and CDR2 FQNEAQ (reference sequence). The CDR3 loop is CASSLGQATYEQYF. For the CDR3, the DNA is TGTGCCAGCAGCTTAGGTCAGGCAACCTACGAGCAGTACTTC.

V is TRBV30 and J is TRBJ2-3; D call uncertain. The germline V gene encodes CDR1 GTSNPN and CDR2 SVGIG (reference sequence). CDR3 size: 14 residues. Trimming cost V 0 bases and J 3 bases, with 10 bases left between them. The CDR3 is CAWSVLWRTDTQYF. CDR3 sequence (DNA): TGTGCCTGGAGTGTTCTCTGGCGTACAGATACGCAGTATTTT.

CDR3 in DNA: TGTGCCAGCAGCCTACACGGACAGGGGGACGAGACCCAGTACTTC. Protein product: CASSLHGQGDETQYF. The chain is built from TRBV12-3 or TRBV12-4 and TRBJ2-5; 10 positions match TRBD1. V gave up 6 bases and J gave up 5 bases; unmatched junction bases: 9. The CDR3 totals 15 residues.

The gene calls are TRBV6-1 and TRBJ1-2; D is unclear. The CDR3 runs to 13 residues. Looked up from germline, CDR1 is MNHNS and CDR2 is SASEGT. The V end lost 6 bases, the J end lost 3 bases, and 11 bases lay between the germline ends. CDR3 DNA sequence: TGTGCCAGCAGGCGCGACCGCTACTATGGCTACACCTTC. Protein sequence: CASRRDRYYGYTF.

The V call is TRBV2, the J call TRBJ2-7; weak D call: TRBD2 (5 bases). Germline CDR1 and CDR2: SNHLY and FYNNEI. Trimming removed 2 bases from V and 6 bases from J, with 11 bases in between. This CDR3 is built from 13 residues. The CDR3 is CASSELAGAEQYF. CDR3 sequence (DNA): TGTGCCAGCAGTGAATTGGCGGGTGCCGAGCAGTACTTC.

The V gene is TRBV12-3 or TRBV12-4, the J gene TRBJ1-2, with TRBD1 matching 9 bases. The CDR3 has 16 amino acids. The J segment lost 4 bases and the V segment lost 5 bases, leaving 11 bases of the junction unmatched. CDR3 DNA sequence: TGTGCCAGCAGTCCAAGCGGACAGGGGAGGATCTATGGCTACACCTTC. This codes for CASSPSGQGRIYGYTF.

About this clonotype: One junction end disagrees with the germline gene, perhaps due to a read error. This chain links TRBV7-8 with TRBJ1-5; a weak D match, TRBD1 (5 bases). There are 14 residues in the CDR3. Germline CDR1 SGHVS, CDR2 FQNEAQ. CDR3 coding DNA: TGTGCCAGCAGCTTAGGAGGGGTCCAACAGCTCCAGCATTTT. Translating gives CASSLGGVQQLQHF.

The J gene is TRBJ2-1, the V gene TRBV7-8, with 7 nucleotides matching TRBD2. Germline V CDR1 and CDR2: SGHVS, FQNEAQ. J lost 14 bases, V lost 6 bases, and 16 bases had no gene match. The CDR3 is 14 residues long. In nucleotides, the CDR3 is TGTGCCAGCAGTTTGACTAGCCAGAGTTATTATAAGTTCTTC. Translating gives CASSLTSQSYYKFF.

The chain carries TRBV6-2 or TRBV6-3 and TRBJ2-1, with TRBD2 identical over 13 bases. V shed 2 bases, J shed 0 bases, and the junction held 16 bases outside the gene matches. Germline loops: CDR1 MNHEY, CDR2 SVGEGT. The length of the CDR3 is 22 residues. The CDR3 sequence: CASSYPTRLAGGQYFSYNEQFF. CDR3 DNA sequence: TGTGCCAGCAGTTACCCCACCCGACTAGCGGGAGGCCAATATTTCTCCTACAATGAGCAGTTCTTC.

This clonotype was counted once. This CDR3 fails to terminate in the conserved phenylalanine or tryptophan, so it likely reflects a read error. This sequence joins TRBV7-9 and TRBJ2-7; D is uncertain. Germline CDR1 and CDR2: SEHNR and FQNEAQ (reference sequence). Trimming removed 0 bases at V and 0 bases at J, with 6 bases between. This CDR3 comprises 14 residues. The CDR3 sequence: CASSLAVSSYEQYY. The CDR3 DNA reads TGTGCCAGCAGCTTAGCGGTGTCCTCCTACGAGCAGTACTAC.

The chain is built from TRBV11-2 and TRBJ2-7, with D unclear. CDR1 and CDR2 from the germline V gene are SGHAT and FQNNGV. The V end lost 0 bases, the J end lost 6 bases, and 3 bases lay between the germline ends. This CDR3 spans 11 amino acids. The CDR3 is CASSLEGEQYF. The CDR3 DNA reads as TGTGCCAGCAGCTTAGAGGGCGAGCAGTACTTC.

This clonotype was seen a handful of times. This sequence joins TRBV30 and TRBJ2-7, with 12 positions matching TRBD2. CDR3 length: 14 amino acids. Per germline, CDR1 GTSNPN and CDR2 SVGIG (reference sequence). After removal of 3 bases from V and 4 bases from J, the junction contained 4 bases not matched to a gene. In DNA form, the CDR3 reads TGTGCCTGGAGGAGGACTAGCGGGAATTACGAGCAGTACTTC. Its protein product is CAWRRTSGNYEQYF.

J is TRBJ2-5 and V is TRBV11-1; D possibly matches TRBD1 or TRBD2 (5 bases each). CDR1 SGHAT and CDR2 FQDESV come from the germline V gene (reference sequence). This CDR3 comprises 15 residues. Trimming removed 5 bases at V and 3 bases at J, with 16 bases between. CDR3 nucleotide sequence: TGTGCCAGCAGCCCCGACCGAGGGGTGAAAGAGACCCAGTACTTC. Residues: CASSPDRGVKETQYF.

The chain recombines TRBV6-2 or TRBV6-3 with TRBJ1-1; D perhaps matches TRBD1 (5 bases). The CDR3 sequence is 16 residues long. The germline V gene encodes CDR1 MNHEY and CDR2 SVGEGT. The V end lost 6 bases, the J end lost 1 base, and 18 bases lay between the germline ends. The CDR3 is CASSPERLQGNTEAFF. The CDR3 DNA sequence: TGTGCCAGCAGCCCTGAACGGTTGCAGGGGAACACTGAAGCTTTCTTT.

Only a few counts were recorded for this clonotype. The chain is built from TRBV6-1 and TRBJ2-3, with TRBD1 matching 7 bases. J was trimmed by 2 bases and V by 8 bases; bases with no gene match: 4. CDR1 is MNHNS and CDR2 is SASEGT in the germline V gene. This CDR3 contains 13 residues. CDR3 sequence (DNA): TGTGCCAGCGGGGGACAGAACACAGATACGCAGTATTTT. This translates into CASGGQNTDTQYF.